This T cell receptor beta chain appears in the sequencing data of a study of shared clonotypes between healthy human individuals. On the study more broadly: Per donor, CD8 memory used one plate, CD8 naive used two, CD4 memory used three and CD4 naive used three.

In germline, CDR1 is GTSNPN, CDR2 SVGIG (reference sequence). The CDR3 has 12 amino acids. V was shortened by 0 bases and J by 4 bases, with 6 bases between the two germline ends. CD45RO-negative CD8 cells positively selected for CCR7 made up the naive population, which excluded terminally differentiated effector memory CD45RA+ cells. The donor cohort consisted entirely of Caucasian adults residing in Nashville, Tennessee. Measured with immunoSEQ multiplex PCR; TCRdb has only the in-frame clones, and not every one. Found here are roughly 2,000,000 clones, about 95% of them singletons; the top ten hold more than 0.95%. With regard to this clone: In the same sample, other DNA sequences code for this CDR3.

The sequenced material came from naive CD8+ T cells sorted from blood. The chain combines TRBV30 with TRBJ2-5; the D is unclear. The clonotype originates from a man aged 18 to 29 in good health. CDR3 coding DNA: TGTGCCTGGAGTGTACTGGGAGAGACCCAGTACTTC. This translates into CAWSVLGETQYF.